A selection of T cell receptor beta chains follows, all from one sample in a study of T-cell memory formation after mild COVID-19. TCRdb re-analysed the 5' RACE reads in MiXCR, keeping a single row per CDR3 protein. The profile covers around 300,000 distinct CDR3 sequences, with under 15% appearing a single time and around 21% taken by the ten largest. Sequencing was done on a sample of PBMCs or a T cell subset sorted from them (not recorded which). These receptors originate from a man between 18 and 29 years old who had mild COVID-19 (a few samples of this study predate the infection). Cell type and time point are not known. Both conserved end residues are part of each CDR3. D genes are given only for firm matches. A row's size may be missing; if present it is once, few, many or a size class.

CDR3aa | CDR3nt | len | v_gene | d_gene | j_gene | abundance
CASTTRVVETQYF | TGTGCCAGCACCACACGTGTCGTCGAGACCCAGTACTTC | 13 | TRBV7-9 | . | TRBJ2-5 | .
CASSQSDRDSYEQYF | TGCGCCAGCAGCCAATCCGACAGGGACTCCTACGAGCAGTACTTC | 15 | TRBV4-1 | TRBD1 | TRBJ2-7 | .
CASSPRATSGGTGELFF | TGCGCCAGCAGCCCCCGGGCCACTAGCGGGGGTACCGGGGAGCTGTTTTTT | 17 | TRBV4-1 | TRBD2 | TRBJ2-2 | .
CATRTVTGNYGYTF | TGTGCCACCAGGACGGTGACAGGCAATTATGGCTACACCTTC | 14 | TRBV15 | . | TRBJ1-2 | .
CASSASGAEQFF | TGTGCCAGCAGTGCTAGCGGAGCTGAGCAGTTCTTC | 12 | TRBV25-1 | TRBD2 | TRBJ2-1 | .
CASSQGLANTEAFF | TGTGCCAGCAGCCAAGGTTTAGCGAACACTGAAGCTTTCTTT | 14 | TRBV3-1 | . | TRBJ1-1 | few
CASSVDRGSGYEQYF | TGCGCCAGCAGCGTCGACAGGGGCAGTGGATACGAGCAGTACTTC | 15 | TRBV5-1 | TRBD1 | TRBJ2-7 | .
CASSLNKMTDTQYF | TGTGCCAGCAGCTTAAACAAGATGACAGATACGCAGTATTTT | 14 | TRBV7-9 | . | TRBJ2-3 | .
CASSEGGSSSGANVLTF | TGTGCCAGCAGTGAAGGGGGCAGCTCCTCTGGGGCCAACGTCCTGACTTTC | 17 | TRBV2 | . | TRBJ2-6 | many
CSARFMQGMNTEAFF | TGCAGTGCTAGGTTTATGCAAGGAATGAACACTGAAGCTTTCTTT | 15 | TRBV20-1 | . | TRBJ1-1 | .
CASSFESREKLFF | TGTGCCAGCAGCTTCGAATCCCGCGAAAAACTGTTTTTT | 13 | TRBV7-9 | . | TRBJ1-4 | .
CASSLSTSGVETQYF | TGTGCCAGCAGTTTATCGACTAGCGGGGTAGAGACCCAGTACTTC | 15 | TRBV27 | TRBD2 | TRBJ2-5 | many
CASTFGQQAFF | TGTGCCAGCACCTTTGGACAGCAAGCTTTCTTT | 11 | TRBV12-3/TRBV12-4 | . | TRBJ1-1 | few
CASSTSGFTDTQYF | TGTGCCTCCTCGACTAGCGGGTTCACAGATACGCAGTATTTT | 14 | TRBV30 | TRBD2 | TRBJ2-3 | few
CSATEGLETQYF | TGCAGTGCTACAGAGGGGCTAGAGACCCAGTACTTC | 12 | TRBV20-1 | . | TRBJ2-5 | many
CASSSGLPRGETQYF | TGTGCCAGCAGCTCGGGACTACCTAGGGGAGAGACCCAGTACTTC | 15 | TRBV7-6 | TRBD2 | TRBJ2-5 | few
CASSPGTRAFF | TGTGCCAGCAGTCCCGGGACAAGAGCTTTCTTT | 11 | TRBV12-3/TRBV12-4 | . | TRBJ1-1 | few
CASSSDRDSYEQYF | TGCGCCAGCAGTTCGGACAGGGACAGCTACGAGCAGTACTTC | 14 | TRBV10-2 | TRBD1 | TRBJ2-7 | few
CASSYLWTEQFF | TGTGCCAGCAGTTATTTGTGGACGGAGCAGTTCTTC | 12 | TRBV6-2/TRBV6-3 | . | TRBJ2-1 | few
CASSFDLNYGYTF | TGTGCCAGCAGTTTTGACCTTAACTATGGCTACACCTTC | 13 | TRBV12-3/TRBV12-4 | . | TRBJ1-2 | few
CASSRQGAVGTDTQYF | TGTGCCAGCAGCCGCCAGGGGGCAGTGGGCACAGATACGCAGTATTTT | 16 | TRBV7-9 | TRBD1 | TRBJ2-3 | few
CASSFPREGNQPQHF | TGTGCCAGCAGTTTCCCCAGGGAGGGCAATCAGCCCCAGCATTTT | 15 | TRBV6-6 | . | TRBJ1-5 | .
CASSEKAGGWQFF | TGCGCCAGCAGTGAGAAAGCGGGGGGGTGGCAGTTCTTC | 13 | TRBV10-2 | TRBD2 | TRBJ2-1 | many
CASSVAPSGGIYNEQFF | TGTGCCAGCAGCGTAGCCCCTAGCGGGGGAATCTACAATGAGCAGTTCTTC | 17 | TRBV9 | TRBD2 | TRBJ2-1 | .
CASSSKSSGANVLTF | TGTGCCAGCAGCAGTAAGAGCTCTGGGGCCAACGTCCTGACTTTC | 15 | TRBV12-3/TRBV12-4 | . | TRBJ2-6 | .
CASSLTGSEQFF | TGTGCCAGCAGCCTGACAGGGTCTGAGCAGTTCTTC | 12 | TRBV12-3/TRBV12-4 | TRBD1 | TRBJ2-1 | .
CASSPGQGANYGYTF | TGCGCCAGCAGCCCGGGACAGGGAGCTAACTATGGCTACACCTTC | 15 | TRBV5-1 | TRBD1 | TRBJ1-2 | many
CASSQVPVSDEQFF | TGTGCCAGCAGCCAAGTCCCCGTCAGTGATGAGCAGTTCTTC | 14 | TRBV3-1 | . | TRBJ2-1 | few
CSVAEKTQYF | TGCAGCGTTGCAGAGAAGACCCAGTACTTC | 10 | TRBV29-1 | . | TRBJ2-5 | .
CASSPDLLLGTGELFF | TGTGCCAGCTCACCTGACTTGTTGTTGGGCACCGGGGAGCTGTTTTTT | 16 | TRBV18 | . | TRBJ2-2 | few
CASSPLSDETQYF | TGTGCCAGCTCACCATTGTCGGACGAGACCCAGTACTTC | 13 | TRBV18 | . | TRBJ2-5 | .
CASNQDSVKNIQYF | TGTGCCAGTAACCAGGACAGCGTGAAAAACATTCAGTACTTC | 14 | TRBV19 | . | TRBJ2-4 | .
CASRMTRGSYNSPLHF | TGTGCCAGCAGGATGACACGCGGCTCCTATAATTCACCCCTCCACTTT | 16 | TRBV12-3/TRBV12-4 | . | TRBJ1-6 | few
CASSYPNRAKAFF | TGTGCCAGCAGTTACCCTAACAGGGCAAAAGCTTTCTTT | 13 | TRBV6-2/TRBV6-3 | . | TRBJ1-1 | .
CASSFAGSGTQYF | TGTGCCAGCAGCTTTGCCGGGTCGGGGACCCAGTACTTC | 13 | TRBV7-2 | . | TRBJ2-5 | .
CSATGDNNQPQHF | TGCAGTGCCACCGGGGACAATAATCAGCCCCAGCATTTT | 13 | TRBV20-1 | . | TRBJ1-5 | once
CASSLDPGTVNTEAFF | TGTGCCAGTAGTTTAGACCCCGGGACAGTGAACACTGAAGCTTTCTTT | 16 | TRBV19 | TRBD1 | TRBJ1-1 | few
CASSYTRDRDDLYSPLHF | TGTGCCAGCAGTTACACCCGGGACAGGGACGACCTTTATTCACCCCTCCACTTT | 18 | TRBV6-2/TRBV6-3 | TRBD1 | TRBJ1-6 | few
CASSVGGGPTDTQYF | TGTGCCAGCAGCGTAGGTGGGGGACCCACAGATACGCAGTATTTT | 15 | TRBV9 | . | TRBJ2-3 | few
CSARRADSNSNQPQHF | TGCAGTGCTAGAAGGGCAGATTCCAATAGCAATCAGCCCCAGCATTTT | 16 | TRBV20-1 | . | TRBJ1-5 | few
CSVERADEQFF | TGCAGCGTTGAAAGGGCCGATGAGCAGTTCTTC | 11 | TRBV29-1 | . | TRBJ2-1 | .
CASSQGPAGGYEQYF | TGCGCCAGCAGCCAAGGCCCAGCGGGGGGATACGAGCAGTACTTC | 15 | TRBV4-1 | TRBD2 | TRBJ2-7 | few
CSARDLPFDSGTGSYEQYF | TGCAGTGCTAGAGATCTACCTTTTGATAGCGGGACGGGTTCCTACGAGCAGTACTTC | 19 | TRBV20-1 | TRBD2 | TRBJ2-7 | .
CASSLVRVVETQYF | TGTGCCAGCAGCTTAGTCCGGGTTGTGGAGACCCAGTACTTC | 14 | TRBV11-2 | . | TRBJ2-5 | .
CASSLGQAANSPLHF | TGTGCCAGCAGTTTGGGTCAGGCCGCCAATTCACCCCTCCACTTT | 15 | TRBV12-3/TRBV12-4 | . | TRBJ1-6 | .
CASSLAIEAADTQYF | TGCGCCAGCAGCTTGGCCATCGAGGCGGCAGATACGCAGTATTTT | 15 | TRBV5-1 | . | TRBJ2-3 | .
CASSYPVHLAGYQETQYF | TGTGCCAGCAGTTACCCCGTGCACCTAGCGGGGTACCAAGAGACCCAGTACTTC | 18 | TRBV6-2/TRBV6-3 | TRBD2 | TRBJ2-5 | few
CASSLSAGAVNQPQHF | TGCGCCAGCAGCTTGTCGGCAGGGGCCGTCAATCAGCCCCAGCATTTT | 16 | TRBV5-1 | . | TRBJ1-5 | many
CSARGGGAADTQYF | TGCAGTGCTAGGGGCGGGGGGGCGGCAGATACGCAGTATTTT | 14 | TRBV20-1 | TRBD2 | TRBJ2-3 | few
CASSGNRGQGGYTF | TGCGCCAGCAGCGGAAACAGGGGGCAAGGGGGCTACACCTTC | 14 | TRBV5-1 | TRBD1 | TRBJ1-2 | .
CASSQVTAGGYTF | TGTGCCAGCAGCCAAGTAACAGCGGGTGGCTACACCTTC | 13 | TRBV14 | . | TRBJ1-2 | once
CASSPQGGGEKLFF | TGTGCCAGCAGCCCACAGGGGGGAGGTGAAAAACTGTTTTTT | 14 | TRBV3-1 | TRBD1 | TRBJ1-4 | few
CASSQENTEWVYGYTF | TGTGCCAGCAGCCAAGAGAATACAGAATGGGTCTATGGCTACACCTTC | 16 | TRBV14 | . | TRBJ1-2 | few
CASSLYRTVQPQHF | TGTGCCAGCAGTTTATACAGAACGGTCCAGCCCCAGCATTTT | 14 | TRBV28 | . | TRBJ1-5 | few
CASSLAGDISYEQYF | TGCGCCAGCAGCTTGGCCGGGGATATCTCCTACGAGCAGTACTTC | 15 | TRBV5-1 | . | TRBJ2-7 | many
CASSPGAGGPSSYNEQFF | TGTGCCAGCAGTCCCGGGGCCGGGGGCCCCAGCTCCTACAATGAGCAGTTCTTC | 18 | TRBV6-2/TRBV6-3 | . | TRBJ2-1 | many
CSAKRPGPGGYGYTF | TGCAGTGCCAAGCGCCCGGGACCGGGAGGCTATGGCTACACCTTC | 15 | TRBV20-1 | . | TRBJ1-2 | .
CASSQVKHFYGYTF | TGCGCCAGCAGCCAAGTGAAGCATTTCTATGGCTACACCTTC | 14 | TRBV4-1 | . | TRBJ1-2 | many
CASSSRFRDPQYF | TGTGCCAGCAGCTCCCGATTCCGGGACCCGCAGTATTTT | 13 | TRBV7-8 | . | TRBJ2-3 | .